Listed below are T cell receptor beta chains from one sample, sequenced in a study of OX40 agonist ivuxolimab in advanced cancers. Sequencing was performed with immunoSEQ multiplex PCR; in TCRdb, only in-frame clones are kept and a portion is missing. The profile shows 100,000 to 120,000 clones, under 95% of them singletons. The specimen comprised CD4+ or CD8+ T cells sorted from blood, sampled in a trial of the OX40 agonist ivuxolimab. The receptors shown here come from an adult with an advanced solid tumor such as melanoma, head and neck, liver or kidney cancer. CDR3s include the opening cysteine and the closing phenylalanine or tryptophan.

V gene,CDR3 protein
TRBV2,CASSITVQDPEAFF
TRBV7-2,CASSWRVQGETQYF
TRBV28,CASRDAGNLNTEAFF
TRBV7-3,CASSSGSDTQYF
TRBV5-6,CASSPPDRGPLEQYF
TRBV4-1,CASSPGTGADWGGYTF
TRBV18,CASSPSGPNTEAFF
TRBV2,CASSAGGGLREQFF
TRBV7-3,CASSSAEAPPAPYEQYF
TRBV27,CASSFKGLAGGPDTGELFF
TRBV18,CASSQGSGPDTQYF
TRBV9,CASSVGQGGSEAFF
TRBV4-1,CASSQADLKETQYF
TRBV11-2,CASSLRGRWVTDTQYF
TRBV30,CAWNAGYRNVLTF
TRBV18,CASSPPLGSGTGELFF
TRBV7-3,CASSLEGAGRNTQYF
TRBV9,CASSVGQGAGYEQYF
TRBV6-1,CASSWGTGTDTQYF
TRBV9,CASSEDRGRDYGYTF
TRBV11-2,CASSYGGSSYNEQFF
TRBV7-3,CASSLMDEQYF
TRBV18,CASSPPGGVTDTQYF
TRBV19,CASSPGLGWSEAFF
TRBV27,CASSLKATWGMEETQYF
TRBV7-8,CASSLANEQFF
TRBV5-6,CASSFRTSHTEAFF
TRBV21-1,CASSMTGREYGYTF
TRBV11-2,CASSLASFWGNTDTQYF
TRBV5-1,CASSFGQGDNEQFF
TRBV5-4,CASSSPPVGTLGTEAFF
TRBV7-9,CASSFFSLSSYNEQFF
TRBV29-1,CSVRAGAETQYF
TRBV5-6,CASSAGEDPLLEGANVLTF
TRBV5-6,CASSFDRGNTEAFF
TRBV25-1,CASSERTLGAHTQYF
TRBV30,CAWSVAGSGTQYF
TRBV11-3,CASSLEGTGVYEQYF
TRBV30,CAWSLGTNQPQHF
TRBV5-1,CASSPRDSEADTQYF
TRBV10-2,CASSEFRGPQHF
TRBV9,CASSRTGQRGTGELFF
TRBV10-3,CAIGASTSGDTGELFF
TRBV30,CAWSVLPGQGLRNTEAFF